One sample yielded the 29 T cell receptor beta chains listed below, sequenced in a study of post-analysis software for immune sequencing data. Libraries were made from TCR beta cDNA, and they carried unique molecular identifiers. TCRdb re-called the PCR reads through MiXCR, storing one row per CDR3 protein. The data hold 650,000 to 900,000 distinct CDR3 sequences, with 40% to 55% observed a single time. Study conclusions and caveats: Patients used several TRBV segments, including TRBV5-6, TRBV5-1 and TRBV20-1, more often than controls.

Which antigens these TCRs recognize remains unknown. The sequenced sample consisted of blood. The receptors were gathered from a girl aged 5 to 17 with multiple sclerosis.

This rearrangement joins TRBV6-5 to TRBJ2-3; possibly TRBD2 for D (5 bases). CDR3 length: 15 residues. In germline, CDR1 is MNHEY, CDR2 SVGAGI. Trimming stripped 5 bases from V and 2 bases from J, with 14 bases between. In DNA, the CDR3 is TGTGCCAGCAGTGCAGACGGGAAGTACACAGATACGCAGTATTTT. Encoded protein: CASSADGKYTDTQYF.

This sequence joins TRBV20-1 and TRBJ2-1; D perhaps matches TRBD2 (5 bases). Germline V gene data show CDR1 as DFQATT and CDR2 as SNEGSKA (reference sequence). The CDR3 runs to 12 residues. CDR3 sequence reads: CSAGIVYNEQFF. In nucleotides, the CDR3 is TGCAGCGCCGGGATAGTGTACAATGAGCAGTTCTTC.

On this clonotype itself: Germline and junction disagree at one end, which may indicate a read error. The V gene is TRBV11-2, the J gene TRBJ2-3; 8 positions agree with TRBD2. This CDR3 spans 18 amino acids. The germline V gene has CDR1 SGHAT and CDR2 FQNNGV. CDR3: CTSSRPPRELAATDTQYF. CDR3 nucleotide sequence: TGTACCAGCAGCCGACCCCCGAGGGAACTAGCGGCCACAGATACGCAGTATTTT.

Details on this clonotype: The junction and the germline gene differ at one end; a read error may be behind it. J is TRBJ2-5 and V is TRBV29-1, with D tentatively TRBD2 (5 bases). The DNA matches TRBJ2-7 better at its end, which makes the J call doubtful. The CDR3 is 15 residues long. The germline V gene has CDR1 SQVTM and CDR2 ANQGSEA. The CDR3 sequence is CGVEDRVGRGYEQYF. CDR3 bases: TGCGGCGTTGAAGATCGGGTAGGGAGAGGCTACGAGCAGTACTTC.

This clonotype has just one count. This chain connects TRBV20-1 to TRBJ2-5; weak D call: TRBD2 (5 bases). The J call may not be correct, given that the DNA end is closer to TRBJ2-7. This CDR3 contains 9 residues. Germline V gives CDR1 DFQATT, CDR2 SNEGSKA (reference sequence). The CDR3 reads CSGGSEQYF. CDR3 in DNA: TGCAGCGGAGGTAGCGAGCAGTACTTC.

This clonotype was seen a few times. The CDR3 DNA reads as TGTGCCAGCAGCCTGGACAGCTACTATGGCTACACCTTC. Amino acid sequence: CASSLDSYYGYTF. This chain joins TRBV5-6 and TRBJ1-2; D perhaps matches TRBD1 (6 bases). V shed 4 bases and J shed 3 bases, with 10 bases lying between them. Germline lookup yields CDR1 SGHDT and CDR2 YYEEEE. CDR3 size: 13 residues.

The CDR3 reads CASSLGYQSPLHF. In nucleotides, the CDR3 is TGTGCCAGCAGTTTGGGGTATCAGTCACCCCTCCACTTT. The chain uses TRBV12-3 or TRBV12-4 and TRBJ1-6; no definite D call. The CDR3 is 13 amino acids. The ends were cut back, 3 bases at V and 10 bases at J, with 10 bases in the middle.

As for this clonotype: The junction and the germline gene differ at one end; a read error may be behind it. This chain uses TRBV29-1 with TRBJ2-5; weak D call: TRBD1 (6 bases). Germline CDR1 is SQVTM and CDR2 is ANQGSEA. This CDR3 region has 12 residues. DNA of the CDR3: TGCGGCGTTGTGACAGGACAAGAGACCCAGTACTTC. Translation gives CGVVTGQETQYF. The full variable domain, in which reference TRBV29-1 and TRBJ2-5 provide the parts outside the CDR3, is SAVISQKPSRDICQRGTSLTIQCQVDSQVTMMFWYRQQPGQSLTLIATANQGSEATYESGFVIDKFPISRPNLTFSTLTVSNMSPEDSSIYLCGVVTGQETQYFGPGTRLLVL.

J is TRBJ2-4 and V is TRBV12-3 or TRBV12-4; D unresolved. CDR3 size: 12 residues. Trimming pared 6 bases from V and 5 bases from J, leaving 8 bases between. The CDR3 reads CASSRVQNIQYF. The CDR3 nucleotides are TGTGCCAGCAGCCGTGTCCAAAACATTCAGTACTTC.

V and J are TRBV5-1 and TRBJ2-5; unclear D gene. The germline V and J ends were trimmed by 4 bases and 5 bases, with 18 bases remaining between them. Looked up from germline, CDR1 is SGHRS and CDR2 is YFSETQ. This CDR3 is built from 15 residues. CDR3 sequence (DNA): TGCGCCAGCAGCCCCGGTGACCTAATCGTGGAGACCCAGTACTTC. Amino acid sequence: CASSPGDLIVETQYF.

The V gene is TRBV12-3 or TRBV12-4, the J gene TRBJ2-3; 9 bases align to TRBD2. The trim removed 6 bases at V and 0 bases at J, leaving 10 bases unmatched. This CDR3 contains 17 residues. CDR3 sequence: CASSPRLAAASTDTQYF. Here the CDR3 DNA reads TGTGCCAGCAGCCCCCGACTAGCGGCTGCTAGCACAGATACGCAGTATTTT.

The table lists this clonotype with a few counts. The rearrangement links TRBV3-1 to TRBJ2-5; the D is unclear. With 1 base removed from V and 11 bases from J, the gap between germline ends came to 14 bases. Germline V gene lookup returns CDR1 LGHDT and CDR2 YNNKEL (reference sequence). CDR3 size: 13 residues. CDR3 DNA: TGTGCCAGCAGCCAAGCCCTTCACAATGAGCAGTACTTC. It encodes CASSQALHNEQYF.

This clonotype was picked up a small number of times. This chain links TRBV10-3 with TRBJ1-1; 8 bases are a match to TRBD1. CDR1 ENHRY and CDR2 SYGVKD come from the germline V gene. The CDR3 length is 16 residues. Trimming took 2 bases from V and 4 from J; bases not matched to a gene: 9. The CDR3 reads CAISEGTGLAGTEAFF. CDR3 nucleotides: TGTGCCATCAGTGAGGGGACAGGTTTGGCAGGCACTGAAGCTTTCTTT.

This clonotype was counted only a few times. This chain connects TRBV5-1 to TRBJ2-7; D tentatively fits TRBD1 or TRBD2 (5 bases each). The V gene lost 1 base and the J gene lost 6 bases, with 11 bases spanning the gap. CDR3 size: 13 residues. CDR1 is SGHRS, CDR2 YFSETQ, per germline. The CDR3 loop is CASSLYGGPEQYF. The CDR3 nucleotides read TGCGCCAGCAGCTTGTATGGGGGTCCCGAGCAGTACTTC.

The rearrangement links TRBV19 to TRBJ2-1; 14 bases align to TRBD2. The CDR3 contains 17 residues. The J segment lost 8 bases and the V segment lost 4 bases, leaving 10 bases of the junction unmatched. The germline CDR1 and CDR2 sequences are LNHDA and SQIVND (reference sequence). In DNA, the CDR3 is TGTGCCAGTAGTAGGCTTCCGGGACTAGCGGGAGTCGATGAGCAGTTCTTC. Translation gives CASSRLPGLAGVDEQFF.

This clonotype was seen a few times. The chain has TRBV5-1 and TRBJ2-1, with D perhaps given as TRBD1 or TRBD2 (5 bases each). Trimming left V 0 bases short and J 2 bases short, with 9 bases between. The CDR3 is made up of 15 amino acids. The germline gives CDR1 SGHRS, CDR2 YFSETQ. The CDR3 reads CASSLEGTTYNEQFF. The CDR3 nucleotides are TGCGCCAGCAGCTTGGAGGGGACGACCTACAATGAGCAGTTCTTC.

This clonotype occurred many times. This chain uses TRBV4-2 with TRBJ1-2; D possibly corresponds to TRBD1 (6 bases). V was cut by 4 bases and J by 2 bases, with 8 bases left in between. The V gene's germline CDR1 is LGHNA and CDR2 YNFKEQ. The CDR3 is 13 residues long. CDR3 sequence (DNA): TGTGCCAGCAGCCCAGGGGAAAACTATGGCTACACCTTC. Amino acid sequence: CASSPGENYGYTF.

This rearrangement joins TRBV20-1 to TRBJ2-3; 8 bases line up with TRBD2. Germline V gene lookup returns CDR1 DFQATT and CDR2 SNEGSKA (reference sequence). V trimming: 0 bases; J trimming: 5 bases; junction bases outside the gene matches: 4. This CDR3 has 14 residues. The CDR3 DNA reads TGCAGTGCTAGAGATTCCCTAGCGGGAGATACGCAGTATTTT. This encodes CSARDSLAGDTQYF.

CDR3 bases: TGTGCCAGCAGTCCCGGGCCAGGGGCCAATGAGCAGTTCTTC. As protein: CASSPGPGANEQFF. The V gene is TRBV12-3 or TRBV12-4, the J gene TRBJ2-1, with a weak D call TRBD1 (6 bases). This CDR3 region has 14 residues. V lost 5 bases and J lost 6, with 14 bases in between.

This chain links TRBV29-1 with TRBJ2-1; D is unresolved. Germline V gives CDR1 SQVTM, CDR2 ANQGSEA. There are 11 residues in the CDR3. Trimming removed 3 bases at V and 5 bases at J, with 5 bases between. As DNA, the CDR3 is TGCAGCGTTGATCCGGACAATGAGCAGTTCTTC. It specifies CSVDPDNEQFF.

This clonotype was found once. A read error may account for a junction end that differs from germline. The chain recombines TRBV25-1 with TRBJ2-1, with a weak D call TRBD2 (5 bases). Germline CDR1 is MGHDK and CDR2 is SYGVNS. The CDR3 consists of 14 residues. Here the CDR3 DNA reads TGTGCCAGCAGTGAACCTAGCCCTCACAATGAGCGGTTCTTC. Encoded protein: CASSEPSPHNERFF.

V is TRBV14 and J is TRBJ2-7; weak D call: TRBD2 (7 bases). Between the trimmed V and J ends, which lost 0 bases and 5 bases, there was a span of 17 bases. The germline gives CDR1 SGHDN, CDR2 FVKESK. The CDR3 runs to 16 residues. The CDR3 loop is CASSQEWGGLGNEQYF. In nucleotides, the CDR3 is TGTGCCAGCAGCCAAGAATGGGGGGGCTTGGGTAACGAGCAGTACTTC.

The chain links TRBV25-1 to TRBJ2-7; D is unresolved. Germline assignment: CDR1 MGHDK and CDR2 SYGVNS. The V end was cut by 1 base, the J end by 5 bases, with 9 bases between. The CDR3 spans 13 residues. CDR3 in amino acids: CASSEFFSDEQYF. The DNA of the CDR3 is TGTGCCAGCAGTGAATTTTTTTCGGACGAGCAGTACTTC.

The chain carries TRBV6-6 and TRBJ2-3, with D possibly being TRBD1 (5 bases). Germline assignment: CDR1 MNHNY and CDR2 SVGAGI (reference sequence). CDR3 size: 15 residues. V was clipped by 7 bases and J by 4 bases, with 18 bases between them. The DNA for the CDR3 is TGTGCCAGCATTCTATCGGGTATGGGGCCAGATACGCAGTATTTT. Its translation: CASILSGMGPDTQYF.

The rearrangement links TRBV7-8 to TRBJ2-1, with 7 bases that match TRBD2. The CDR3 length is 14 residues. The trim removed 5 bases at V and 6 bases at J, leaving 7 bases unmatched. CDR1 and CDR2 (germline): SGHVS, FQNEAQ. CDR3 in amino acids: CASSPWTSRNEQFF. The CDR3 nucleotides read TGTGCCAGCAGCCCATGGACTAGTCGCAATGAGCAGTTCTTC.

V is TRBV6-6 and J is TRBJ2-1; 7 bases are a match to TRBD2. Germline-derived CDR1 and CDR2 are MNHNY and SVGAGI (reference sequence). V trimming: 7 bases; J trimming: 5 bases; junction bases outside the gene matches: 17. The CDR3 sequence is 17 residues long. The CDR3 DNA reads as TGTGCCAGCACCTGGGGAGTAACTAGCGAAACTAACAATGAGCAGTTCTTC. Amino acids: CASTWGVTSETNNEQFF.

The gene calls are TRBV20-1 and TRBJ1-1; D gene unclear. Germline V gene lookup returns CDR1 DFQATT and CDR2 SNEGSKA (reference sequence). This CDR3 has 15 residues. The V gene lost 4 bases and the J gene lost 0 bases, with 15 bases spanning the gap. The CDR3 DNA follows: TGCAGTGCTACTTATCGGGCCAACATGAACACTGAAGCTTTCTTT. Protein: CSATYRANMNTEAFF.

This clonotype was recorded a few times. The chain uses TRBV27 and TRBJ1-6; D gene ambiguous. The germline gives CDR1 MNHEY, CDR2 SMNVEV (reference sequence). The CDR3 is 18 amino acids. Trimming removed 4 bases at V and 4 bases at J, with 20 bases between. CDR3 loop: CASSSPIGSSGYNSPLHF. The DNA for the CDR3 is TGTGCCAGCAGTTCCCCCATAGGATCATCGGGTTATAATTCACCCCTCCACTTT.

The rearrangement links TRBV24-1 to TRBJ2-7; D not certain. This CDR3 is 12 amino acids long. Trimming shortened V by 4 bases and J by 7 bases, and 10 bases separated the two germline ends. CDR1 and CDR2 from the germline V gene are KGHDR and SFDVKD. CDR3 sequence: CATSEFLGEQYF. CDR3 in DNA: TGTGCCACCAGTGAGTTCCTGGGAGAGCAGTACTTC.